This T cell receptor (beta chain) stems from a study of cytomegalovirus exposure and HLA in healthy donors (dated by TCRdb to about 2017). Regarding the complete study: An earlier analysis of around 600 of the donors reported approximately 270 Gb of sequence data and 117 million unique TCR beta sequences from roughly 200 million T cells. Class I and class II HLA loci were covered by the typing at four-digit resolution. The number of typed donors differed by locus: 629-630 for A, B, C, DRB1 and DQB1; approximately 540 for DQA1; approximately 600 for DPA1; and around 450 for DPB1. Of the roughly 430 genotyped donors, over 65% fell in the genetic ancestry cluster associated with self-reported Caucasian donors. Across some 400 genotyped donors of the cohort, an average of 235,054 unique TCR beta nucleotide sequences per donor were sequenced, and roughly a sixth of those sequences were non-productive. Along with the 666-subject first cohort, a separate validation cohort of about 110 different subjects was used. Rather than drawing on any new phenotypic data, the later analysis identified candidate immune exposures from TCR beta sequences and the way those sequences occurred across donors. A later analysis re-examined previously published TCR beta repertoires from more than 650 donors and added high-resolution HLA genotyping to investigate patterns of TCR occurrence. The study aimed to test whether signatures of past pathogen exposure could be identified by cataloging public T cell receptors. To decide whether each TCR beta V gene segment behaved as functional or pseudogenic, an earlier analysis of 587 of the donors relied on high-throughput TCR beta sequencing. Genome-wide SNP genotypes for about 65% of the 666 donors were used in a later genetic analysis, which treated that subset as a discovery cohort. Roughly 290 gigabases of sequencing data and 91 million or so unique TCR sequences made up an early release that covered over 550 HLA-typed donors. Every repertoire in the discovery cohort had been generated on one and the same sequencing platform. Using immunosequencing, the study profiled T cell repertoires from some 670 subjects and related those repertoires to cytomegalovirus serostatus. Four or five DR-DQ haplotypes were treated as single units for association and clustering because of strong linkage in the cohort. Donor age, sex, ethnicity and CMV serostatus were compiled alongside the repertoire data. The study combined high-throughput TCR immunosequencing, statistical association of individual TCRs with disease status, and machine learning to predict cytomegalovirus infection status. General study outcomes and caveats: A total of fewer than 200 TCR beta chains were listed by the study as associated with cytomegalovirus. Some IMGT-functional V segments, including TRBV6-2 and TRBV6-3, could not be distinguished by the 87-base-pair reads and were therefore excluded. Immune exposure information for the cohort was limited to CMV serostatus. Because counts were too low, roughly 17 rarely observed V segments, including chromosome 9 orphons, were left out of the earlier analysis of some 640 of the donors. In vitro tests confirmed that three of the cytomegalovirus-associated TCR beta chains recognize cytomegalovirus antigens. Assigning TCR associations to individual alleles was difficult when HLA alleles, especially DR and DQ, strongly co-occurred. According to a later genetic analysis, donors in an Asian-associated ancestry cluster had fewer N-insertions in productive TCRs than the approximately 630-donor mean. The cohort was sequenced for TCR beta chains only, and without alpha or paired-chain data the features that could be detected were limited. The authors suggested that the approach could potentially be extended to other disease states and immunological phenotypes. Across donors, most TCR sequences were observed very rarely, whereas some public TCRs were present in many individuals. According to a later analysis, TCR association rates differed among HLA loci, with DRB1 alleles showing the most associated TCRs and HLA-C alleles showing the fewest. In a later analysis, some 17,000 TCR beta sequences were associated with specific HLA alleles at a false discovery rate of 0.05. The classifier was reported to diagnose cytomegalovirus status with high specificity and sensitivity in both the original cohort and the validation cohort. Correlated functional status among segregating V segments might reflect linkage disequilibrium, but an unknown experimental factor could not be ruled out. A later genetic analysis associated a missense DCLRE1C variant with V-gene and J-gene trimming of TCR beta chains, and an independent cohort replicated the association. In a later analysis, HLA-associated TCR beta chains were found to be more clonally expanded and to have lower generation probabilities than equally common non-associated chains. An earlier analysis of some 560 of the donors showed that most TCR beta V segments appeared in productive rearrangements either about 87% or about 30% of the time, which broadly matched IMGT annotations. In a later analysis, several top co-occurrence clusters were reported to appear linked to parvovirus B19, influenza, CMV and Epstein-Barr virus. A cluster of highly shared sequence variants was judged likely to be a technical artifact of the sequencing pipeline. Because some donors lacked HLA typing at each locus, the association tests relied only on the typed subset. A further reported finding was that TCR beta sequences accurately predicted the HLA-A and HLA-B alleles for most subjects in the first cohort. A later analysis found that most CMV-associated TCR beta chains appeared HLA-restricted, with HLA associations seemingly driven largely by CMV exposure. The presence/absence analyses assumed that sequencing depth was roughly uniform across donors, and that assumption may not be true.

The cohort comprised more than 550 healthy bone marrow donors. At the time of sampling, every cohort member was nominally healthy, though immune exposures that went unrecorded were likely present. The donor was CMV seropositive and was included in the group of about 290 seropositive cohort members. A peripheral blood sample was provided by each donor, and peripheral blood mononuclear cells were used for TCR beta sequencing. The Qiagen DNeasy Blood Extraction Kit was used to extract genomic DNA from the blood cell samples. Details on this clone: The antigen it recognizes is unknown. Per-base quality was not reported, and no clone a single base away is much larger than it.

The protocol used for the library was the immunoSEQ multiplex PCR assay. For the multiplex PCR, a mixture combining 60 forward primers for TCR Vbeta segments and 13 reverse primers for TCR Jbeta segments was used. The CDR3 region of rearranged TCR beta genes was amplified from genomic DNA by a multiplex PCR assay. On the Illumina HiSeq System, the amplified TCR beta libraries were sequenced as 87-base-pair reads. The authors' analysis ran thus. In a later analysis, approximately 74 million unique TCR beta chains were counted across the 500 to 700 repertoires, and some 10 million of these chains were shared by at least two donors. A nearest-neighbor algorithm error-corrected the raw reads and collapsed the reads into unique sequences, merging closely related sequences to remove PCR and sequencing errors. V, D and J gene segments were assigned by aligning CDR3 sequences to IMGT reference sequences. For a sequence to be retained, a match of at least six nucleotides was required to both a V gene segment and a J gene segment. Rearrangements were classified as productive when the CDR3 lacked stop codons and remained in frame with V and J, and all other rearrangements were classified as non-productive. Following IMGT convention, CDR3 was defined as the stretch from the second conserved V-encoded cysteine up to the conserved J-encoded phenylalanine. The earlier analysis of roughly 590 of the donors excluded any sequence lacking an unambiguous match to a single V gene segment. In an earlier analysis of 450 to 700 of the donors, V segments were called functional above 56.7% productive rearrangements and were called segregating when the between-donor standard deviation exceeded 5%. A statistical classification framework was built to diagnose cytomegalovirus status from the catalog of TCR beta chain sequences. In a later analysis, V and J genes were assigned by comparing TCR nucleotide sequences against IMGT/GENE-DB human TR gene sequences. A later analysis assigned CDR3 sequences and most-parsimonious VDJ recombination scenarios with the TCRdist pipeline. A later analysis defined each TCR beta chain by its CDR3 amino acid sequence plus V-gene family, and excluded reads lacking a unique V-gene family. A later analysis removed over 500 highly shared, low-generation-probability nucleotide sequences to deal with suspected cross-contamination and a sequencing artifact. In a later analysis, a clonal expansion index was calculated for each public chain from normalized within-repertoire ranks of inferred template counts. In a later analysis, generation probabilities were computed using a VDJ recombination model fitted to out-of-frame rearrangements, and the results were checked against IGoR. Hypergeometric tests were used in a later analysis to score TCR-TCR, TCR-HLA and TCR-CMV co-occurrence, with a repertoire-size bias correction applied to the TCR pairs. To estimate false discovery rates, a later analysis permuted the HLA or CMV assignments 20 times. A later analysis grouped co-occurring TCRs with DBSCAN, adding TCRdist sequence similarity when clustering within HLA-allele-positive subsets. Repertoires with fewer than 30,000 or more than 120,000 public chains were left out of co-occurrence clustering, as were a few repertoires with anomalous nucleotide sharing. Sourced from immuneACCESS, this table was stored by TCRdb with only in-frame sequences that have V and J called. A share of the clones is absent; for the studies checked, an unresolved V gene accounts for under half, and the remainder has no known explanation. The V and J calls and clone size were taken over from that table, and D and trimming were inferred from the DNA. This sample is represented by around 130,000 clones; around three fifths of them were singletons. Together, the top ten hold about 8.3% of the sample.

CDR3 length: 11 amino acids, cysteine to phenylalanine. The entry retains the CDR3 DNA only, 33 bases that are in frame from base 1. The junction shows trimming of 6 bases on V and 6 bases on J, plus 9 bases between the germline ends. CDR1 is given as DFQATT and CDR2 as SNEGSKA, both from the germline V gene (reference sequence). The TCR originated in a woman in her thirties or forties in good health and CMV-seropositive. The material sequenced was PBMCs. The chain is made from TRBV20-1 and TRBJ1-5; the D segment cannot be called with confidence. The CDR3 in this case is CSAPGCQPQHF. The bases are TGCAGTGCCCCGGGGTGTCAGCCCCAGCATTTT.